This TCR beta chain emerged from a study of spatial heterogeneity in lung cancer. Overall study context: There were, on average, more than ten raw-read appearances for each unique TCR and UMI combination.

Time point of the sample: sample taken at primary tumor resection. A total of 72 untreated early-stage non-small cell lung cancer patients served as donors. The study sequenced unsorted whole RNA from tumor, nontumor lung or frozen PBMC. TCRdb re-analysed the 5' RACE reads in MiXCR, keeping a single row per CDR3 protein. The profile covers about 13,000 distinct CDR3 sequences, with over 4.5% appearing a single time and approximately 25% taken by the ten largest. The study, taken as a whole, reports: Tumors with more nonsynonymous mutations had more expanded intratumoral alpha and beta TCRs.

V shed 3 bases, J shed 1 base, and the junction held 9 bases outside the gene matches. The CDR3 spans 18 residues. Germline V gives CDR1 MDHEN, CDR2 SYDVKM. This clonotype occurred many times. Its antigen is not known. This chain links TRBV28 with TRBJ1-1; 12 nucleotides align to TRBD1. The material sequenced was lung tumor tissue, taken at surgery. This sequence originates from a male donor with early-stage non-small cell lung cancer. CDR3 region: CASSFFGTGGLWNTEAFF. CDR3 DNA sequence: TGTGCCAGCAGTTTTTTCGGGACAGGGGGCTTATGGAACACTGAAGCTTTCTTT. The variable domain in full, with the rest retrieved from reference TRBV28 and TRBJ1-1, is DVKVTQSSRYLVKRTGEKVFLECVQDMDHENMFWYRQDPGLGLRLIYFSYDVKMKEKGDIPEGYSVSREKKERFSLILESASTNQTSMYLCASSFFGTGGLWNTEAFFGQGTRLTVV.